A single sample is the source of the 18 T cell receptor beta chains below, sequenced in a study of PD-L1 blockade in urothelial cancer. Measured with immunoSEQ multiplex PCR; TCRdb has only the in-frame clones, and not every one. The table shows more than 60,000 clones, with around nine tenths occurring only once. Noted time point: peripheral blood 6 weeks after treatment start. Sequenced material: PBMCs, taken around atezolizumab (anti-PD-L1) treatment. Receptor source: a man aged 60 to 69 with urothelial cancer.

The V gene is TRBV2, the J gene TRBJ1-2; 10 bases are a match to TRBD1. Looked up from germline, CDR1 is SNHLY and CDR2 is FYNNEI. The CDR3 length is 15 residues. Trimming removed 6 bases from V and 4 bases from J; junction bases left unmatched: 8. The CDR3 region has the DNA TGTGCCAGCAGGCTCTCGGGACAGGGGTCCTATGGCTACACCTTC. Amino acids: CASRLSGQGSYGYTF.

The J gene is TRBJ1-3, the V gene TRBV7-9; unclear D gene. CDR1 SEHNR and CDR2 FQNEAQ come from the germline V gene (reference sequence). The CDR3 loop spans 16 amino acids. V shed 1 base and J shed 1 base, with 11 bases lying between them. For the CDR3, the DNA is TGTGCCAGCAGCTTAGACCCCGGGGTGTCTGGAAACACCATATATTTT. Protein product: CASSLDPGVSGNTIYF.

CDR3 sequence reads: CASSVGLAGGPTYNEQFF. CDR3 sequence (DNA): TGTGCCAGCAGCGTAGGCCTAGCGGGAGGGCCGACCTACAATGAGCAGTTCTTC. The gene calls are TRBV9 and TRBJ2-1, with TRBD2 identical over 12 bases. CDR1 SGDLS and CDR2 YYNGEE come from the germline V gene. The CDR3 length is 18 residues. The V gene end was trimmed by 0 bases and the J gene end by 2 bases; junction bases not matched to a gene: 6.

The chain has TRBV11-3 and TRBJ1-1; TRBD1 might be the D (5 bases). Germline CDR1 and CDR2: SGHNT and YENEEA. This CDR3 is built from 13 residues. V was shortened by 0 bases and J by 6 bases, with 8 bases between the two germline ends. The CDR3 region is CASSLDRVAEAFF. The CDR3 DNA is TGTGCCAGCAGCTTAGACAGGGTGGCTGAAGCTTTCTTT.

For the CDR3, the DNA is TGCGCCAGCAGCGGGGACAGGATACTCTCTGGGGCCAACGTCCTGACTTTC. The encoded protein is CASSGDRILSGANVLTF. The chain joins TRBV5-1 to TRBJ2-6; 8 nucleotides match TRBD1. Looked up from germline, CDR1 is SGHRS and CDR2 is YFSETQ. Trimming at V came to 4 bases and at J to 0 bases, leaving 6 bases not matched to a gene. The CDR3 consists of 17 residues.

This clone occurred once. V gene TRBV4-2 combines with J gene TRBJ2-5, with 13 bases fitting TRBD2. The CDR3 sequence is 16 residues long. V lost 7 bases and J lost 3; bases outside the gene matches: 8. Germline-derived CDR1 and CDR2 are LGHNA and YNFKEQ. CDR3 loop: CASTKTGLAGEETQYF. CDR3 sequence (DNA): TGTGCCAGCACCAAAACCGGACTAGCGGGGGAAGAGACCCAGTACTTC.

The J gene is TRBJ2-7, the V gene TRBV7-2; D possibly corresponds to TRBD1 (5 bases). The CDR3 consists of 15 residues. Trimming cost V 1 base and J 7 bases, with 17 bases left between them. Germline V gene data show CDR1 as SGHTA and CDR2 as FQGNSA. CDR3 nucleotide sequence: TGTGCCAGCAGCTTAGTCGTAGGGGCTGGCCAAGAGCAGTACTTC. Translating gives CASSLVVGAGQEQYF.

Worth noting for this clone: This sample also contains other DNA sequences that code for the same CDR3. The chain carries TRBV30 and TRBJ2-7, with 7 bases identical to TRBD2. Losses at the gene ends were 0 bases for V and 1 base for J; bases not matched to a gene: 3. Germline assignment: CDR1 GTSNPN and CDR2 SVGIG (reference sequence). The CDR3 runs to 14 residues. CDR3: CAWSVGGSSYEQYF. CDR3 in DNA: TGTGCCTGGAGTGTGGGGGGGTCATCCTACGAGCAGTACTTC.

The chain uses TRBV5-1 and TRBJ1-1; D is undetermined. There are 13 residues in the CDR3. Germline assignment: CDR1 SGHRS and CDR2 YFSETQ. Trimming pared 7 bases from V and 0 bases from J, leaving 10 bases between. The CDR3 sequence is CASSEGVNTEAFF. The CDR3 DNA reads as TGCGCCAGCTCCGAGGGAGTGAACACTGAAGCTTTCTTT.

This clone occurred once. J is TRBJ1-5 and V is TRBV19, with D maybe TRBD1 (5 bases). The germline V and J ends were trimmed by 7 bases and 4 bases, with 23 bases remaining between them. The CDR3 has 17 residues. Germline values: CDR1 LNHDA, CDR2 SQIVND (reference sequence). CDR3 in amino acids: CASTGTFGQVGNQPQHF. DNA of the CDR3: TGTGCCAGTACCGGCACGTTCGGACAAGTTGGGAATCAGCCCCAGCATTTT.

The genes are TRBV4-2 and TRBJ2-4; TRBD2 might be the D (5 bases). CDR3 size: 12 residues. Germline-derived CDR1 and CDR2 are LGHNA and YNFKEQ. Trimming removed 0 bases from V and 14 bases from J, with 11 bases in between. CDR3 DNA sequence: TGTGCCAGCAGCCAAGAGGGAGACCCAAAGTACTTC. Residues: CASSQEGDPKYF.

The chain joins TRBV10-3 to TRBJ2-2, with 10 bases lining up with TRBD2. The ends lost 1 base at V and 4 bases at J; junction bases unmatched: 9. CDR1 is ENHRY, CDR2 SYGVKD, per germline. The CDR3 runs to 18 residues. Here the CDR3 reads CAISELPRLAGVTGELFF. In DNA form, the CDR3 reads TGTGCCATCAGTGAGTTGCCCCGGCTAGCGGGAGTCACCGGGGAGCTGTTTTTT.

The J gene is TRBJ2-2, the V gene TRBV11-3; 12 bases are shared with TRBD2. Germline V gene sequence: CDR1 SGHNT, CDR2 YENEEA. V shed 6 bases and J 7 bases; nucleotides not matched to a gene: 9. CDR3 length equals 16 residues. Here the CDR3 reads CASRLAGGPPHGELFF. In DNA form, the CDR3 reads TGTGCCAGCAGGCTAGCGGGGGGGCCACCACACGGGGAGCTGTTTTTT.

The chain uses TRBV14 and TRBJ1-2; D perhaps matches TRBD1 (6 bases). V was shortened by 5 bases and J by 0 bases, with 16 bases between the two germline ends. The germline V gene encodes CDR1 SGHDN and CDR2 FVKESK. CDR3 length: 16 residues. The CDR3 loop reads CASSSNTGRANYGYTF. In DNA, the CDR3 is TGTGCCAGCAGCTCGAACACAGGGAGAGCTAACTATGGCTACACCTTC.

The V call is TRBV27, the J call TRBJ2-5, with 8 bases aligning to TRBD2. Germline trimming cut 2 bases from V and 4 bases from J; bases unmatched to any gene: 12. CDR3 size: 17 residues. Looked up from germline, CDR1 is MNHEY and CDR2 is SMNVEV (reference sequence). CDR3 coding DNA: TGTGCCAGCAGTTTAGGGGATCGGGTAGCGGGATTAGAGACCCAGTACTTC. Translation: CASSLGDRVAGLETQYF.

This sequence joins TRBV12-2 and TRBJ1-2. TRBV12-2 is shown as a pseudogene. The CDR3 sequence is 16 residues long. In nucleotides, the CDR3 is TGTGCAAGTCGCTACACTATCCCCCACTGCCCCAATGGCTACACCTTC. Protein: CASRYTIPHCPNGYTF.

This chain joins TRBV7-2 and TRBJ2-5; possibly TRBD2 for D (5 bases). V shed 3 bases and J shed 2 bases, with 10 bases lying between them. Germline V gives CDR1 SGHTA, CDR2 FQGNSA. There are 14 residues in the CDR3. CDR3 sequence (DNA): TGTGCCAGCAGCTTGGCCGGGGATCAAGAGACCCAGTACTTC. Its protein product is CASSLAGDQETQYF.

The V and J genes are TRBV27 and TRBJ1-6; 9 bases are shared with TRBD1. CDR3 length: 15 amino acids. The germline V gene has CDR1 MNHEY and CDR2 SMNVEV (reference sequence). Trimming removed 1 base from V and 10 bases from J; junction bases left unmatched: 5. CDR3 sequence: CASSLFTGGLSPLHF. As DNA, the CDR3 is TGTGCCAGCAGTTTATTCACAGGGGGCTTATCACCCCTCCACTTT.